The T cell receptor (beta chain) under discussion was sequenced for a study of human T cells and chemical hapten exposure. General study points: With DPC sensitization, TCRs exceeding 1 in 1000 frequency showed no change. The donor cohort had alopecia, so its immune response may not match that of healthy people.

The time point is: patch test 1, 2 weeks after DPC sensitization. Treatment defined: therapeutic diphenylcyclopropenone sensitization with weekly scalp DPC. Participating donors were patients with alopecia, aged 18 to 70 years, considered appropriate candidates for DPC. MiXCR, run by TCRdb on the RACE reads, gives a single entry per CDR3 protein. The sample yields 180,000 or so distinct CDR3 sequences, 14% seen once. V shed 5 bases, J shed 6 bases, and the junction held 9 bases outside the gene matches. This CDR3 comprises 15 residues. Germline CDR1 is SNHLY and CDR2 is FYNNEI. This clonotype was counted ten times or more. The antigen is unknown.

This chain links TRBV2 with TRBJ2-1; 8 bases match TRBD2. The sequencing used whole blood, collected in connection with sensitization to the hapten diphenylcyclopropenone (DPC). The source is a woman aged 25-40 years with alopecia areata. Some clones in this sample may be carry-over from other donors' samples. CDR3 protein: CASSHREGPINEQFF. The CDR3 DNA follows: TGTGCCAGCAGTCACCGGGAGGGCCCTATCAATGAGCAGTTCTTC.